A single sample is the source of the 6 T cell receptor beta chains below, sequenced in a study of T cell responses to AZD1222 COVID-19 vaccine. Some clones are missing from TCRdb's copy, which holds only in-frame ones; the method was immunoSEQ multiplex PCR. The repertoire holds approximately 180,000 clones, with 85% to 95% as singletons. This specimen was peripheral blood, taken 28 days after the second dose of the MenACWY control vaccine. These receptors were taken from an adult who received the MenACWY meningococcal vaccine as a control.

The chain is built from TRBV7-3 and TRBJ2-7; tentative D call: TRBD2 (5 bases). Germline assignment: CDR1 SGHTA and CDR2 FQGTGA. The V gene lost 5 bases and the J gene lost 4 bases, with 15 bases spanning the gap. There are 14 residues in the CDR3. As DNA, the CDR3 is TGTGCCAGCAGCCCTAGCCCGGGCCGGTACGAGCAGTACTTC. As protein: CASSPSPGRYEQYF.

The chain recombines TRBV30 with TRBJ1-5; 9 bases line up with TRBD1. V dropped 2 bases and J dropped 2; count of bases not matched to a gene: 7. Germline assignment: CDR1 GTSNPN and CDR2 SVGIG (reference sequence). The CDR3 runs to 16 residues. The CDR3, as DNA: TGTGCCTGGAGTAAACAGGGGGCGCGGGGCAATCAGCCCCAGCATTTT. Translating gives CAWSKQGARGNQPQHF. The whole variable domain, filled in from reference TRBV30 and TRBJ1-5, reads SQTIHQWPATLVQPVGSPLSLECTVEGTSNPNLYWYRQAAGRGLQLLFYSVGIGQISSEVPQNLSASRPQDRQFILSSKKLLLSDSGFYLCAWSKQGARGNQPQHFGDGTRLSIL.

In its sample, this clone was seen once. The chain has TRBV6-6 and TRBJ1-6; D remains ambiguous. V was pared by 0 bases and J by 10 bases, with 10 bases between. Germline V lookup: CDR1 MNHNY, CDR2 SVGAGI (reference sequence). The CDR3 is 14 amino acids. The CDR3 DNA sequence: TGTGCCAGCAGTTACTCTCCGGAGGCCTCACCCCTCCACTTT. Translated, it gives CASSYSPEASPLHF.

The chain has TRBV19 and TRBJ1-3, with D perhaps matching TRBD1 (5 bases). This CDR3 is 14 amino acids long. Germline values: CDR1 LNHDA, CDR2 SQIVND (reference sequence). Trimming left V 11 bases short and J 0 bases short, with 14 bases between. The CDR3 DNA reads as TGTGCCGCAAGGGCAGGGAGCTCTGGAAACACCATATATTTT. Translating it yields CAARAGSSGNTIYF.

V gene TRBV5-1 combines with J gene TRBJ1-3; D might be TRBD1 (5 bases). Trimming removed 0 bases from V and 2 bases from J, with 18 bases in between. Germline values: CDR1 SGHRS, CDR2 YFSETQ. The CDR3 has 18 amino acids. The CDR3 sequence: CASSLVSGDSLTGNTIYF. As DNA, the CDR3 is TGCGCCAGCAGCTTGGTGTCGGGTGACAGTTTAACTGGAAACACCATATATTTT.

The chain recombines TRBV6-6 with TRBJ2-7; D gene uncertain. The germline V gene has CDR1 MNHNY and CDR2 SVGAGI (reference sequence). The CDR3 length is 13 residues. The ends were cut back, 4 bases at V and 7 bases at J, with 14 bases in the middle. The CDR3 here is CASSLKANREQYF. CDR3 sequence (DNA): TGTGCCAGCAGTTTGAAAGCCAACCGGGAGCAGTACTTC.